Shown below are 15 T cell receptor beta chains from a single sample sequenced in a study of beta chain features in type 1 diabetes. General study results and limits: TCRB CDR3s from Type 1 diabetes patients were moderately but significantly shorter in all four CD4+ subsets.

Their target antigens are unknown. Sequencing targeted expressed TCRB transcripts, as all isolated RNA had been reverse transcribed. The table came from immunoSEQ multiplex PCR; TCRdb's copy has only in-frame clones and leaves some out. This table holds 300,000 to 350,000 clones, 13% found once. The sample comprised naive CD4+ T cells from blood. These receptors were taken from a woman aged 18-29 years with type 1 diabetes.

J is TRBJ2-7 and V is TRBV5-4, with 8 nucleotides matching TRBD1. The germline CDR1 and CDR2 sequences are SGHNT and YYREEE (reference sequence). CDR3 size: 14 residues. Trimming took 4 bases from V and 2 from J; bases not matched to a gene: 5. The CDR3 region is CASSPGQGAYEQYF. The CDR3 DNA sequence: TGTGCCAGCAGCCCTGGACAGGGAGCCTACGAGCAGTACTTC. The whole variable domain, filled in from reference TRBV5-4 and TRBJ2-7, reads ETGVTQSPTHLIKTRGQQVTLRCSSQSGHNTVSWYQQALGQGPQFIFQYYREEENGRGNFPPRFSGLQFPNYSSELNVNALELDDSALYLCASSPGQGAYEQYFGPGTRLTVT.

The V and J genes are TRBV7-9 and TRBJ2-4, with D unclear. The CDR3 is made up of 16 amino acids. The V gene lost 1 base and the J gene lost 1 base, with 11 bases spanning the gap. Germline V CDR1 and CDR2: SEHNR, FQNEAQ (reference sequence). The CDR3 DNA reads as TGTGCCAGCAGCTTAGGACTCCTGAAGGCCAAAAACATTCAGTACTTC. It specifies CASSLGLLKAKNIQYF.

This chain joins TRBV29-1 and TRBJ1-3, with no clear D. There are 14 residues in the CDR3. Germline-derived CDR1 and CDR2 are SQVTM and ANQGSEA. V lost 6 bases and J lost 0, with 12 bases in between. The CDR3 here is CSVTRTGSGNTIYF. CDR3 nucleotides: TGCAGCGTGACCCGCACGGGCTCTGGAAACACCATATATTTT.

The V call is TRBV6-5, the J call TRBJ2-1; 10 bases line up with TRBD2. CDR3 length: 13 amino acids. With 6 bases clipped from V and 8 bases from J, the junction kept 4 bases outside the gene matches. CDR1 is MNHEY and CDR2 is SVGAGI in the germline V gene. The CDR3 region is CASRAGGPDEQFF. The CDR3 DNA sequence: TGTGCCAGCAGAGCGGGAGGGCCTGATGAGCAGTTCTTC.

This clone was counted between two and nine times. This chain links TRBV6-5 with TRBJ2-5, with D perhaps TRBD1 (7 bases). Germline CDR1 and CDR2: MNHEY and SVGAGI. CDR3 length: 14 residues. Trimming stripped 5 bases from V and 2 bases from J, with 12 bases between. This chain's CDR3 is CASSAGQQQETQYF. DNA for the CDR3: TGTGCCAGCAGTGCGGGACAGCAACAAGAGACCCAGTACTTC.

The chain couples TRBV11-2 to TRBJ2-7; no reliable D call. V lost 4 bases, J lost 12 bases, and 19 bases lay in between. Looked up from germline, CDR1 is SGHAT and CDR2 is FQNNGV. CDR3 length equals 13 residues. CDR3 protein: CASSSASIIKPYV. The CDR3 bases are TGTGCCAGCAGCTCGGCTAGTATAATTAAGCCGTACGTC.

The V and J genes are TRBV28 and TRBJ2-7, with 11 bases that match TRBD1. This CDR3 contains 16 residues. Germline V CDR1 and CDR2: MDHEN, SYDVKM. Trimming took 8 bases from V and 5 from J; bases not matched to a gene: 14. As DNA, the CDR3 is TGTGCCAGCCTTGGACAGGGGGCGCGTGGCGTCAACGAGCAGTACTTC. Its protein product is CASLGQGARGVNEQYF.

This clone was counted only a few times. This sequence joins TRBV19 and TRBJ1-1; possible D gene TRBD1, 6 bases. This CDR3 comprises 13 residues. Trimming took 7 bases from V and 5 from J, leaving 14 bases between them. The germline gives CDR1 LNHDA, CDR2 SQIVND (reference sequence). CDR3 amino acids: CASKVQGGTEAFF. CDR3 DNA: TGTGCCAGTAAGGTACAGGGTGGGACTGAAGCTTTCTTT.

Only a few counts were recorded for this clone. The CDR3 here is CASSWYTGTGLGSNTEAFF. CDR3 DNA: TGTGCCAGCAGCTGGTACACCGGGACAGGGTTAGGGTCCAACACTGAAGCTTTCTTT. J is TRBJ1-1 and V is TRBV5-6, with 9 bases matching TRBD1. CDR3 length equals 19 residues. CDR1 is SGHDT, CDR2 YYEEEE, per germline. J was trimmed by 2 bases and V by 3 bases; bases with no gene match: 17.

This chain uses TRBV25-1 with TRBJ2-1; TRBD2 is a possible D gene (6 bases). The CDR3 has 16 amino acids. V dropped 0 bases and J dropped 5 bases, with 14 bases sitting between them. Germline V gene lookup returns CDR1 MGHDK and CDR2 SYGVNS. The CDR3 spells CASSEYGSGLDNEQFF. CDR3 nucleotides: TGTGCCAGCAGTGAATATGGTAGCGGATTGGACAATGAGCAGTTCTTC.

There are a few counts of this clone. V gene TRBV12-5 combines with J gene TRBJ2-7; 10 positions agree with TRBD1. J was trimmed by 1 base and V by 11 bases; bases with no gene match: 17. The CDR3 has 17 amino acids. CDR1 and CDR2 (germline): LGHNT, FRNRAP. CDR3 coding DNA: TGTGCTGGAAACGGACAGGGGGAGTATTTGTGGTCCTACGAGCAGTACGTC. Its protein product is CAGNGQGEYLWSYEQYV.

This clone was seen a handful of times. The chain has TRBV19 and TRBJ2-3, with a tentative D call TRBD1 (6 bases). Deletions cut 8 bases from V and 8 bases from J, with 14 bases between. CDR1 and CDR2 from the germline V gene are LNHDA and SQIVND (reference sequence). The CDR3 is 12 amino acids. The CDR3: CASGQSLGTQYF. The CDR3 nucleotides read TGTGCCAGTGGACAGTCCCTCGGTACGCAGTATTTT.

This clone turned up a few times. This chain uses TRBV2 with TRBJ1-5; TRBD1 is a possible D gene (6 bases). CDR3 size: 13 residues. The germline gives CDR1 SNHLY, CDR2 FYNNEI. Trimming took off 1 base at V and 9 bases at J, with 10 bases between the two ends. CDR3 DNA: TGTGCCAGCAGTGAAGGGGGGCTGGGGCCCCAGCATTTT. It codes for CASSEGGLGPQHF.

This clone turned up a few times. This chain uses TRBV30 with TRBJ2-7; possible D gene TRBD2, 5 bases. Germline lookup yields CDR1 GTSNPN and CDR2 SVGIG (reference sequence). This CDR3 region has 15 residues. V shed 3 bases and J shed 3 bases, with 18 bases lying between them. In DNA form, the CDR3 reads TGTGCCTGGAGCCCTTATGCGGGCAGGATCTACGAGCAGTACTTC. Protein sequence: CAWSPYAGRIYEQYF.

This chain links TRBV28 with TRBJ2-3; 9 bases are shared with TRBD1. This CDR3 comprises 14 residues. V was clipped by 6 bases and J by 3 bases; unmatched bases: 4. Germline CDR1 is MDHEN and CDR2 is SYDVKM. The DNA for the CDR3 is TGTGCCAGCAGGGGACAGGGTGGTACAGATACGCAGTATTTT. Translating gives CASRGQGGTDTQYF.